The 10 T cell receptor beta chains below come from one sample, sequenced in a study of T cell clonotyping in hematopoietic cell transplantation. Clones were sequenced by immunoSEQ multiplex PCR, and TCRdb holds only the in-frame ones, with some missing. This table has over 6,500 clones, approximately 96% appearing once. This specimen was PBMCs, taken 30 days after allogeneic stem cell transplant. The receptors were sampled from a male patient aged 40 to 50 who had an allogeneic stem cell transplant from a related donor, so the T cells may come from the graft donor. Some clones in this sample may be carry-over from other donors' samples.

The chain links TRBV6-5 to TRBJ2-2, with TRBD1 identical over 9 bases. The CDR3 consists of 16 residues. After removal of 4 bases from V and 6 bases from J, the junction contained 9 bases not matched to a gene. Germline V gives CDR1 MNHEY, CDR2 SVGAGI. CDR3 nucleotide sequence: TGTGCCAGCAGTTTTCACAGGGGGCGAAGGGCCGGGGAGCTGTTTTTT. The encoded protein is CASSFHRGRRAGELFF.

The gene calls are TRBV2 and TRBJ1-1; maybe TRBD1 (5 bases). This CDR3 is 14 amino acids long. Trimming shortened V by 4 bases and J by 3 bases, and 12 bases separated the two germline ends. CDR1 is SNHLY, CDR2 FYNNEI, per germline. CDR3 region: CASSVEGRYTEAFF. The CDR3 nucleotides are TGTGCCAGCAGTGTCGAGGGGCGTTACACTGAAGCTTTCTTT.

Concerning this clone itself: An end of the junction differs from the germline gene, which may be a read error. The chain joins TRBV4-1 to TRBJ2-7; the D gene is possibly TRBD2 (5 bases). CDR1 and CDR2 from the germline V gene are MGHRA and YSYEKL. The CDR3 covers 13 residues. The DNA for the CDR3 is TGCGCCAGCAGCCCCGATCAATGGAGGACGGCTGCCTTC. This sequence encodes CASSPDQWRTAAF.

The sample holds one count of this clone. The chain uses TRBV5-1 and TRBJ2-5; D not certain. CDR1 and CDR2 from the germline V gene are SGHRS and YFSETQ. V was cut by 4 bases and J by 2 bases, with 9 bases left in between. This CDR3 comprises 13 residues. The CDR3, as DNA: TGCGCCAGCAGCCTATATATGCAAGAGACCCAGTACTTC. It translates to CASSLYMQETQYF.

V usage is TRBV5-1 and J usage is TRBJ1-1; 10 bases agree with TRBD1. This CDR3 contains 16 residues. Germline V gene lookup returns CDR1 SGHRS and CDR2 YFSETQ. Trimming removed 4 bases from V and 0 bases from J; junction bases left unmatched: 6. The CDR3 reads CASSKGTGVMNTEAFF. The CDR3 DNA follows: TGCGCCAGCAGCAAAGGGACAGGGGTAATGAACACTGAAGCTTTCTTT.

J is TRBJ1-2 and V is TRBV7-8; D not certain. The CDR3 is made up of 13 amino acids. Between the trimmed V and J ends, which lost 3 bases and 6 bases, there was a span of 11 bases. Germline assignment: CDR1 SGHVS and CDR2 FQNEAQ. The CDR3 is CASSFQKGNGYTF. The CDR3 DNA sequence: TGTGCCAGCAGCTTTCAGAAGGGTAATGGCTACACCTTC.

This rearrangement joins TRBV4-1 to TRBJ2-1; TRBD2 aligns across 10 bases. This CDR3 contains 15 residues. The ends lost 3 bases at V and 8 bases at J; junction bases unmatched: 7. The V gene's germline CDR1 is MGHRA and CDR2 YSYEKL. The CDR3 spells CASSQGTSVSDEQFF. As DNA, the CDR3 is TGCGCCAGCAGCCAGGGGACTAGCGTTAGCGATGAGCAGTTCTTC.

The chain has TRBV10-3 and TRBJ1-2; 8 bases map to TRBD1. Losses at the gene ends were 3 bases for V and 4 bases for J; bases not matched to a gene: 7. The germline CDR1 and CDR2 sequences are ENHRY and SYGVKD. The CDR3 consists of 15 residues. Written as DNA, the CDR3 is TGTGCCATCAGTGAAAGCACAGGGGGAGCCTATGGCTACACCTTC. Its protein product is CAISESTGGAYGYTF.

This chain uses TRBV29-1 with TRBJ2-5; 12 positions match TRBD2. Germline CDR1 reads SQVTM; CDR2 reads ANQGSEA. The V gene end was trimmed by 1 base and the J gene end by 5 bases; junction bases not matched to a gene: 5. The CDR3 has 15 amino acids. CDR3 loop: CSVEATSGGRETQYF. CDR3 nucleotide sequence: TGCAGCGTTGAAGCGACTAGCGGGGGAAGGGAGACCCAGTACTTC.

The chain uses TRBV5-1 and TRBJ1-5; 7 nucleotides agree with TRBD1. Per the germline V gene, CDR1 is SGHRS and CDR2 is YFSETQ. The CDR3 covers 15 residues. The ends lost 4 bases at V and 4 bases at J; junction bases unmatched: 8. Written as DNA, the CDR3 is TGCGCCAGCAGCACGACAGGGAATCTTAATCAGCCCCAGCATTTT. This gives the protein CASSTTGNLNQPQHF.